A selection of T cell receptor beta chains follows, all from one sample in a study of T cell responses to AZD1222 COVID-19 vaccine. Libraries were prepared by immunoSEQ multiplex PCR; TCRdb keeps only in-frame clonotypes and omits some of them. This sample has 100,000 to 150,000 clones, with around 90% found just once. Sequences were derived from peripheral blood, sampled 28 days after the second AZD1222 dose. The source is an adult who received the AZD1222 COVID-19 vaccine. Each CDR3 is given with its conserved first and last residue. The D gene is left open where the match is weak. Some rows have no size entry. The others give once, few or many, or a class for an expanded clone.

>.|TRBV19|TRBJ1-1|.
TGTGCCAGTAGTATGGGGGCGCGAGGGACTGAAGCTTTCTTT
CASSMGARGTEAFF
>.|TRBV28|TRBJ1-2|.
TGTGCCAGCAGTTTAGGGGGATCCTATGGCTACACCTTC
CASSLGGSYGYTF
>.|TRBV5-6|TRBJ1-6|TRBD1
TGTGCCAGCAGCCTAGGGACAGGTTTTAAGGCCTATAATTCACCCCTCCACTTT
CASSLGTGFKAYNSPLHF
>.|TRBV6-5|TRBJ1-4|.
TGTGCCAGCAGTCGGGGAGCCGGGGATGAAAAACTGTTTTTT
CASSRGAGDEKLFF
>.|TRBV29-1|TRBJ2-7|.
TGCAGCGTTGAAGAATTTACAGGGAAAGGGTACGAGCAGTACTTC
CSVEEFTGKGYEQYF
>.|TRBV18|TRBJ1-1|.
TGTGCCAGCTCACCCTTCGACATCTCGACGACTGAAGCTTTCTTT
CASSPFDISTTEAFF
>.|TRBV4-3|TRBJ1-6|.
TGCGCCAGCAGCCAATACAGGGCAGTGAGTTCACCCCTCCACTTT
CASSQYRAVSSPLHF
>few|TRBV10-3|TRBJ1-2|TRBD1
TGTGCCATCAACACCGGGACAGGGGGCAGTTTAGGCTATGGCTACACCTTC
CAINTGTGGSLGYGYTF
>.|TRBV7-8|TRBJ1-1|.
TGTGCCAGCAGCTTAGAGGGGCACACTGAAGCTTTCTTT
CASSLEGHTEAFF
>.|TRBV25-1|TRBJ1-1|.
TGTGCCAGCAGTGAATACAGGGGGAACACTGAAGCTTTCTTT
CASSEYRGNTEAFF
>once|TRBV6-2/TRBV6-3|TRBJ1-6|TRBD1
TGTGCCAGCAGTCAGGACAGGGGGCTTTCACCCCTCCACTTT
CASSQDRGLSPLHF
>.|TRBV7-9|TRBJ1-2|.
TGTGCCAGCAGCTCACTGGGGGCAGAAAGCGCCTATGGCTACACCTTC
CASSSLGAESAYGYTF
>.|TRBV15|TRBJ2-7|.
TGTGCCACCAGCAGGGGACTGGGCTACGAGCAGTACTTC
CATSRGLGYEQYF
>.|TRBV30|TRBJ1-2|TRBD1
TGTGCCTGGAGTGTTACAGGCAGGGGGATCGGCTACACCTTC
CAWSVTGRGIGYTF
>.|TRBV7-8|TRBJ1-5|.
TGTGCCAGCAGCTTAGGCGGACCGGGCCTGTGGCCCCAGCATTTT
CASSLGGPGLWPQHF
>.|TRBV3-1/TRBV3-2|TRBJ1-1|.
TGTGCCAGCAGCCCAAGGACAGAGAACACTGAAGCTTTCTTT
CASSPRTENTEAFF
>.|TRBV28|TRBJ2-7|TRBD2
TGTGCCAGCGGTACTAGCGGGAGAAACGAGCAGTACTTC
CASGTSGRNEQYF
>.|TRBV6-2/TRBV6-3|TRBJ2-3|.
TGTGCCAGCAGTTACCCACTATGGACGCAGTATTTT
CASSYPLWTQYF
>.|TRBV25-1|TRBJ2-3|TRBD2
TGTGCCAGCAGTGAATATAGACTAGCGGGAAGCACAGATACGCAGTATTTT
CASSEYRLAGSTDTQYF
>.|TRBV2|TRBJ1-5|.
TGTGCCAGCAGTGTTGGGGCCCCAGCTAATCAGCCCCAGCATTTT
CASSVGAPANQPQHF
>once|TRBV18|TRBJ1-5|.
TGTGCCAGCTCACCAGGGAGCAATCAGCCCCAGCATTTT
CASSPGSNQPQHF
>.|TRBV18|TRBJ1-3|.
TGTGCCAGCTCACCTGTTGTTTCCGGAAACACCATATATTTT
CASSPVVSGNTIYF
>.|TRBV6-2/TRBV6-3|TRBJ2-7|TRBD2
TGTGCCAGCAGTTTGGGGGGGAGGATTCACGAGCAGTACTTC
CASSLGGRIHEQYF
>once|TRBV30|TRBJ1-2|.
TGTGCCTGTGCCATGGATTCTAACTATGGCTACACCTTC
CACAMDSNYGYTF
>once|TRBV2|TRBJ2-1|TRBD2
TGTGCCAGCAGTGAAATACTAGCGGGAGGGGATGAGCAGTTCTTC
CASSEILAGGDEQFF
>.|TRBV5-1|TRBJ1-3|.
TGCGCCAGCAGCTCCTTTCCAGGGGAAGGTGGAAACACCATATATTTT
CASSSFPGEGGNTIYF
>.|TRBV7-3|TRBJ2-5|.
TGTGCCAGCAGCTTGGGGGCTGGACAAGGAGAGACCCAGTACTTC
CASSLGAGQGETQYF
>once|TRBV7-2|TRBJ1-5|.
TGTGCCAGCAGCCCAGACCCCAATCAGCCCCAGCATTTT
CASSPDPNQPQHF
>.|TRBV12-5|TRBJ2-7|.
TGTGCTAGTGGTTTGGTACGACAGATACCCTACGAGCAGTACTTC
CASGLVRQIPYEQYF
>.|TRBV7-9|TRBJ2-7|.
TGTGCCAGCAAAGGGGAACGCAGTCCTGGGTCTTACGAGCAGTACTTC
CASKGERSPGSYEQYF
>.|TRBV7-3|TRBJ2-1|TRBD1
TGTGCCAGCAGTGATTCGGGGACAGGGTCGCAGTTCTTC
CASSDSGTGSQFF
>.|TRBV6-1|TRBJ2-4|.
TGTGCCAGCAGTGAAGCCGCCGGGAAAGCCAAAAACATTCAGTACTTC
CASSEAAGKAKNIQYF
>.|TRBV11-2|TRBJ2-2|TRBD2
TGTGCCAGCAGCTTCGCTAGCGGGAGTAACACCGGGGAGCTGTTTTTT
CASSFASGSNTGELFF
>.|TRBV7-2|TRBJ2-3|.
TGTGCCAGCAGCTTAGGGCGGGGCTCGGGCCCAGATACGCAGTATTTT
CASSLGRGSGPDTQYF
>few|TRBV5-1|TRBJ1-1|.
TGCGCCAGCAGCCGAACCCCACAAAACACTGAAGCTTTCTTT
CASSRTPQNTEAFF
>.|TRBV6-5|TRBJ1-6|TRBD1
TGTGCCAGCAGTTACTCCGGGACAGGGATAAATTCACCCCTCCACTTT
CASSYSGTGINSPLHF
>.|TRBV29-1|TRBJ1-1|.
TGCAGCGCTGGCAGGTTATTAGCGGACACTGAAGCTTTCTTT
CSAGRLLADTEAFF
>.|TRBV11-3|TRBJ2-2|.
TGTGCCAGCAGCTCCTTCACCGGGGAGCTGTTTTTT
CASSSFTGELFF
>.|TRBV7-2|TRBJ1-1|TRBD1
TGTGCCAGCAGCTTAGCGCTGACAGGGTATTTTCCTGAAGCTTTCTTT
CASSLALTGYFPEAFF
>.|TRBV5-1|TRBJ1-5|.
TGCGCCAGCAGCGCCGGGACTAGCAATCAGCCCCAGCATTTT
CASSAGTSNQPQHF
>.|TRBV7-9|TRBJ2-2|.
TGTGCCAGCAGCTTACCTGGGGGCAGCGCCGGGGAGCTGTTTTTT
CASSLPGGSAGELFF
>once|TRBV3-1/TRBV3-2|TRBJ1-5|.
TGTGCCAGCAGCCAAGAATTGGGGAGGAATCAGCCCCAGCATTTT
CASSQELGRNQPQHF
>.|TRBV9|TRBJ1-3|.
TGTGCCAGCAGCGTAACGGAAAACACCATATATTTT
CASSVTENTIYF
>.|TRBV2|TRBJ2-2|TRBD1
TGTGCCAGCAGTGAAGACAGGGGAATTCGCACCGGGGAGCTGTTTTTT
CASSEDRGIRTGELFF
>.|TRBV19|TRBJ2-3|TRBD1
TGTGCCAGTAGTGGCGGACAGGGGAGTACAGATACGCAGTATTTT
CASSGGQGSTDTQYF
>.|TRBV7-8|TRBJ2-2|.
TGTGCCAGCAGCTTTAGGAAAACCGGGGAGCTGTTTTTT
CASSFRKTGELFF
>.|TRBV18|TRBJ1-1|.
TGTGCCAGCTCTCGATCGTCGGGGGGCGGCACTGAAGCTTTCTTT
CASSRSSGGGTEAFF
>.|TRBV3-1/TRBV3-2|TRBJ2-6|TRBD1
TGTGCCAGCAGCCAAGCGCGACAGGGGGCTAGCTCTGGGGCCAACGTCCTGACTTTC
CASSQARQGASSGANVLTF
>.|TRBV28|TRBJ2-3|TRBD2
TGTGCCAGCAGTTTGGCTAGCGGGGGGGCCTATACGCAGTATTTT
CASSLASGGAYTQYF
>.|TRBV9|TRBJ2-5|.
TGTGCCAGCAGCGTAGGGGTAGCGGAAGAGACCCAGTACTTC
CASSVGVAEETQYF
>once|TRBV9|TRBJ1-1|.
TGTGCCAGTCGAAGCGTAACGACGGGGACTGAAGCTTTCTTT
CASRSVTTGTEAFF
>.|TRBV30|TRBJ2-4|TRBD1
TGTGCCTTGGGGGGGGACAGGGAGGACATTCAGTACTTC
CALGGDREDIQYF
>.|TRBV27|TRBJ1-5|.
TGTGCCAGCGCCGCAAATTGGCATACTTTAAGCAATCAGCCCCAGCATTTT
CASAANWHTLSNQPQHF
>.|TRBV6-2/TRBV6-3|TRBJ1-1|.
TGTGCCAGCAGTTACTCTGGGGGTACTGAAGCTTTCTTT
CASSYSGGTEAFF
>few|TRBV2|TRBJ1-5|.
TGTGCCAGCAGGGGCCGGGACCATAGCAATCAGCCCCAGCATTTT
CASRGRDHSNQPQHF
>.|TRBV9|TRBJ2-3|.
TGTGCCAGCAGCGTAGGACTAACAAGCACAGATACGCAGTATTTT
CASSVGLTSTDTQYF
>.|TRBV29-1|TRBJ1-2|TRBD1
TGCAGCGTCAAAGACCAGGGGGCGAACTATGGCTACACCTTC
CSVKDQGANYGYTF
>.|TRBV7-9|TRBJ1-2|.
TGTGCCAGCAGCTTAGAAGGCAGCTTCTATGGCTACACCTTC
CASSLEGSFYGYTF
>.|TRBV27|TRBJ1-1|.
TGTGCCAGCAGTTTATTATTCCGGAGGTCGAACACTGAAGCTTTCTTT
CASSLLFRRSNTEAFF